These 9 T cell receptor beta chains share one sample of origin, sequenced in a study of blood T cell repertoires in COVID-19. The table came from immunoSEQ multiplex PCR; TCRdb's copy has only in-frame clones and leaves some out. The table has 150,000 or so clones, roughly three quarters seen once. Sample: peripheral blood. These receptors all come from a woman aged 65 to 85 with COVID-19, enrolled during active disease.

J is TRBJ1-2 and V is TRBV7-8; D call uncertain. The CDR3 is made up of 14 amino acids. Trimming removed 1 base from V and 7 bases from J, with 13 bases in between. Germline V gene sequence: CDR1 SGHVS, CDR2 FQNEAQ. CDR3 sequence reads: CASSLGTAQGGYTF. The CDR3 DNA follows: TGTGCCAGCAGCTTAGGAACAGCACAAGGTGGCTACACCTTC.

V usage is TRBV9 and J usage is TRBJ1-2; TRBD1 might be the D (5 bases). Germline-derived CDR1 and CDR2 are SGDLS and YYNGEE. V gave up 3 bases and J gave up 0 bases, with 9 bases separating them. This CDR3 contains 14 residues. This CDR3 is CASSARQTNYGYTF. Here the CDR3 DNA reads TGTGCCAGCAGCGCTCGACAGACTAACTATGGCTACACCTTC.

The chain couples TRBV4-3 to TRBJ2-5; 10 bases map to TRBD1. The CDR3 totals 19 residues. V shed 0 bases and J 4 bases; nucleotides not matched to a gene: 14. The germline V gene encodes CDR1 LGHNA and CDR2 YSLEER. CDR3 DNA: TGCGCCAGCAGCCAAGACCCCTTACCGCGACAGGGGGCAGGAGAGACCCAGTACTTC. This gives the protein CASSQDPLPRQGAGETQYF.

This clone turned up a few times. The V call is TRBV2, the J call TRBJ2-7; the D is unclear. Trimming left V 4 bases short and J 4 bases short, with 8 bases between. The length of the CDR3 is 12 residues. Looked up from germline, CDR1 is SNHLY and CDR2 is FYNNEI. The CDR3 DNA sequence: TGTGCCAGCAGTGTCGGTGAATACGAGCAGTACTTC. As protein: CASSVGEYEQYF.

This clone was detected only a few times. The chain uses TRBV6-5 and TRBJ1-5, with TRBD1 matching over 10 bases. The CDR3 sequence is 15 residues long. Unmatched junction bases numbered 4, after V lost 4 bases and J lost 4 bases. Germline loops: CDR1 MNHEY, CDR2 SVGAGI. The CDR3 DNA reads TGTGCCAGCAGTTGGACAGGGGGATATAATCAGCCCCAGCATTTT. Its protein product is CASSWTGGYNQPQHF.

The chain uses TRBV7-3 and TRBJ1-1; D is possibly TRBD1 (6 bases). V gave up 3 bases and J gave up 3 bases, with 11 bases separating them. Germline-derived CDR1 and CDR2 are SGHTA and FQGTGA. CDR3 size: 14 residues. Here the CDR3 DNA reads TGTGCCAGCAGCTTCTATGCAGGGGACACTGAAGCTTTCTTT. Translating gives CASSFYAGDTEAFF.

The rearrangement links TRBV6-5 to TRBJ1-1; D is possibly TRBD1 (5 bases). Germline V gene sequence: CDR1 MNHEY, CDR2 SVGAGI. This CDR3 contains 14 residues. Trimming cost V 4 bases and J 1 base, with 10 bases left between them. The CDR3 sequence is CASSWGRKNTEAFF. CDR3 in DNA: TGTGCCAGCAGTTGGGGCAGGAAGAACACTGAAGCTTTCTTT.

This clone was seen a handful of times. This rearrangement joins TRBV28 to TRBJ1-2, with a tentative D call TRBD1 (5 bases). V shed 6 bases and J shed 2 bases, with 13 bases lying between them. CDR3 length: 14 residues. Germline V gives CDR1 MDHEN, CDR2 SYDVKM. The CDR3 loop reads CASSGGTGNYGYTF. CDR3 DNA sequence: TGTGCCAGCAGCGGGGGGACCGGAAACTATGGCTACACCTTC.

This chain joins TRBV30 and TRBJ1-6; TRBD1 matches 11 bases. V shed 3 bases and J 0 bases; nucleotides not matched to a gene: 13. The CDR3 is 20 residues long. CDR1 is GTSNPN, CDR2 SVGIG, per germline (reference sequence). The CDR3 DNA follows: TGTGCCTGGAGCGCCAACTGGAGGGACAGGGGGAGCTCCTATAATTCACCCCTCCACTTT. Its protein is CAWSANWRDRGSSYNSPLHF.